The 11 T cell receptor beta chains reported below all come from one sample, sequenced in a study of PD-1 blockade in classical Hodgkin lymphoma. Time point in this sample: cycle 4 day 1 (C4D1), after 6 weeks of nivolumab. After autologous stem cell transplantation all patients relapsed, and prior brentuximab vedotin exposure differed between cohorts. Libraries were prepared by immunoSEQ multiplex PCR; TCRdb keeps only in-frame clonotypes and omits some of them. Among about 89,000 clones listed, less than 95% were seen once. This specimen was peripheral blood mononuclear cells (PBMCs), taken before the fourth cycle of nivolumab. The receptors originated from a human donor with classical Hodgkin lymphoma.

This chain links TRBV6-1 with TRBJ2-3; 15 nucleotides agree with TRBD2. The CDR3 length is 15 residues. Trimming took 6 bases from V and 4 from J; bases not matched to a gene: 2. CDR1 and CDR2 (germline): MNHNS, SASEGT. CDR3 in amino acids: CASSGLAGGSDTQYF. The CDR3, as DNA: TGTGCCAGCAGCGGACTAGCGGGGGGGTCAGATACGCAGTATTTT.

The chain couples TRBV6-5 to TRBJ2-7, with a possible D match to TRBD2 (5 bases). The CDR3 contains 11 residues. Looked up from germline, CDR1 is MNHEY and CDR2 is SVGAGI. V dropped 5 bases and J dropped 6 bases, with 8 bases sitting between them. The CDR3 sequence: CASSHGIEQYF. In DNA, the CDR3 is TGTGCCAGCAGTCACGGGATCGAGCAGTACTTC.

The CDR3 sequence: CASSLNRDRTRKDTEAFF. The CDR3 region has the DNA TGTGCCAGCAGCTTGAACCGGGACAGGACCCGAAAGGACACTGAAGCTTTCTTT. The chain links TRBV7-6 to TRBJ1-1, with 8 bases identical to TRBD1. Germline V gene sequence: CDR1 SGHVS, CDR2 FNYEAQ. J was trimmed by 3 bases and V by 3 bases; bases with no gene match: 15. This CDR3 comprises 18 residues.

In DNA form, the CDR3 reads TGTGCCAGCAGCCTAGAGGGGGATACTGAAGCTTTCTTT. Protein sequence: CASSLEGDTEAFF. V gene TRBV9 combines with J gene TRBJ1-1; D perhaps matches TRBD1 (6 bases). Germline V CDR1 and CDR2: SGDLS, YYNGEE. With 4 bases removed from V and 5 bases from J, the gap between germline ends came to 12 bases. This CDR3 spans 13 amino acids. The variable domain in full, with the rest retrieved from reference TRBV9 and TRBJ1-1, is DSGVTQTPKHLITATGQRVTLRCSPRSGDLSVYWYQQSLDQGLQFLIQYYNGEERAKGNILERFSAQQFPDLHSELNLSSLELGDSALYFCASSLEGDTEAFFGQGTRLTVV.

The chain couples TRBV9 to TRBJ2-7; the D call may be TRBD1 or TRBD2 (5 bases each). Germline CDR1 SGDLS, CDR2 YYNGEE. V was pared by 0 bases and J by 3 bases, with 10 bases between. This CDR3 has 14 residues. The DNA of the CDR3 is TGTGCCAGCAGCGTAGGAGGGCAGGGCTACGAGCAGTACTTC. The encoded protein is CASSVGGQGYEQYF.

The rearrangement uses TRBV29-1 and TRBJ1-1; TRBD1 agrees at 8 bases. J lost 4 bases, V lost 3 bases, and 10 bases had no gene match. The CDR3 loop spans 15 amino acids. CDR1 is SQVTM, CDR2 ANQGSEA, per germline. CDR3 DNA sequence: TGCAGCGTTGAGGACAGGGTGGCGGTGTTCACTGAAGCTTTCTTT. Its translation: CSVEDRVAVFTEAFF.

This clone has more than one count but fewer than ten. The rearrangement joins TRBV7-8 to TRBJ1-2; no clear D gene. This CDR3 is 14 amino acids long. The ends were cut back, 7 bases at V and 5 bases at J, with 17 bases in the middle. Germline-derived CDR1 and CDR2 are SGHVS and FQNEAQ. The CDR3 DNA is TGTGCCAGCACCACTCACGGGCAGACATATGGCTACACCTTC. This codes for CASTTHGQTYGYTF.

The V gene is TRBV9, the J gene TRBJ2-7; D ambiguous. There are 15 residues in the CDR3. The germline gives CDR1 SGDLS, CDR2 YYNGEE. V gave up 0 bases and J gave up 3 bases, with 13 bases separating them. Here the CDR3 DNA reads TGTGCCAGCAGCGTAGGACCGACGAGAGACTACGAGCAGTACTTC. It specifies CASSVGPTRDYEQYF.

The chain couples TRBV6-5 to TRBJ1-4; D ambiguous. Trimming took 0 bases from V and 10 from J, leaving 18 bases between them. This CDR3 is 16 amino acids long. The germline V gene has CDR1 MNHEY and CDR2 SVGAGI. The CDR3 DNA sequence: TGTGCCAGCAGTTACTCCGACGGGAATATTTTGGGAAAACTGTTTTTT. Residues: CASSYSDGNILGKLFF.

The CDR3 DNA reads as TGTGCCAGTAGTATGGGGTGGGGCCTCCACCTCTACGAGCAGTACTTC. Protein product: CASSMGWGLHLYEQYF. This chain joins TRBV19 and TRBJ2-7, with a tentative D call TRBD1 (5 bases). The germline CDR1 and CDR2 sequences are LNHDA and SQIVND (reference sequence). This CDR3 is 16 amino acids long. V dropped 3 bases and J dropped 3 bases, with 18 bases sitting between them.

This rearrangement joins TRBV7-2 to TRBJ1-5, with D tentatively TRBD1 (5 bases). The CDR3 runs 16 residues. In germline, CDR1 is SGHTA, CDR2 FQGNSA. The germline V and J ends were trimmed by 1 base and 4 bases, with 14 bases remaining between them. CDR3 sequence reads: CASSLGGGASNQPQHF. For the CDR3, the DNA is TGTGCCAGCAGCTTAGGGGGGGGAGCTAGTAATCAGCCCCAGCATTTT.